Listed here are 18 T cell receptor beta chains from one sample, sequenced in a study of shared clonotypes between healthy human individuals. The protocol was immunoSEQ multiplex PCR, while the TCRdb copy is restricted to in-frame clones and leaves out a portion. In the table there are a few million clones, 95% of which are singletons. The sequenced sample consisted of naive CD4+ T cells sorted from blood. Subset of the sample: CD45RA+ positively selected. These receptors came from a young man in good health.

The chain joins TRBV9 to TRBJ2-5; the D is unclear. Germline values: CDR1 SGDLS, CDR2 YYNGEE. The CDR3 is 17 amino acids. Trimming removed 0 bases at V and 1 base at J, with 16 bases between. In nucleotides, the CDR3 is TGTGCCAGCAGCGTAGGGTCATCGGCCGTGACCCAAGAGACCCAGTACTTC. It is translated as CASSVGSSAVTQETQYF.

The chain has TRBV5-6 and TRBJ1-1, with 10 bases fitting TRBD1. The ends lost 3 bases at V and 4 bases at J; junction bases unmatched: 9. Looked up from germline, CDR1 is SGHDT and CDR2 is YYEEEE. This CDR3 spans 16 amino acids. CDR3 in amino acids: CASSSRQGALGTEAFF. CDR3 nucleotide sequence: TGTGCCAGCAGCTCAAGACAGGGGGCGCTGGGCACTGAAGCTTTCTTT.

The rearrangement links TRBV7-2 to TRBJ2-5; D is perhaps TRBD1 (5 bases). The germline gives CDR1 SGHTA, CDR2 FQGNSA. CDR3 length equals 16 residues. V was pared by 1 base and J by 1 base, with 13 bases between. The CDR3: CASSLDPGRVQETQYF. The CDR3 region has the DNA TGTGCCAGCAGCTTAGACCCCGGCAGGGTCCAAGAGACCCAGTACTTC.

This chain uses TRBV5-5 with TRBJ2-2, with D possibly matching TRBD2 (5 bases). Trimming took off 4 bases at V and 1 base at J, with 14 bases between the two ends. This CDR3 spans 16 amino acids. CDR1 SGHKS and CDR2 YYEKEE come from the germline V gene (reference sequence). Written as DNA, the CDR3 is TGTGCCAGCAGCAACGGACTTTTTATGAACACCGGGGAGCTGTTTTTT. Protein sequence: CASSNGLFMNTGELFF.

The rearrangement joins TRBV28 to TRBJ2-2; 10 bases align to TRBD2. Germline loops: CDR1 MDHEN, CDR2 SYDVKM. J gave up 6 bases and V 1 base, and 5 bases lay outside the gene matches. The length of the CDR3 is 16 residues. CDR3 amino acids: CASSLYLAGVPGELFF. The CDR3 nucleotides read TGTGCCAGCAGTTTATATCTAGCGGGGGTTCCCGGGGAGCTGTTTTTT.

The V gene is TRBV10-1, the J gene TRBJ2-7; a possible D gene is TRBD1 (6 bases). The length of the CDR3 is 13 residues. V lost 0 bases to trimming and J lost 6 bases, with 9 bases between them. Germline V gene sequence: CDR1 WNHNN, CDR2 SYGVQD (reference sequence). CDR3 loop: CASSESAGVEQYF. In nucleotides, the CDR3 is TGCGCCAGCAGTGAGTCGGCAGGGGTCGAGCAGTACTTC.

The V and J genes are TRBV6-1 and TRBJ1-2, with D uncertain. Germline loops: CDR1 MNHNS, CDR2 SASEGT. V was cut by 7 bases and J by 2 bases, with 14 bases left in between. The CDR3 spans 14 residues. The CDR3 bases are TGTGCCAGCACCGAACGGATCGGAAACTATGGCTACACCTTC. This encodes CASTERIGNYGYTF.

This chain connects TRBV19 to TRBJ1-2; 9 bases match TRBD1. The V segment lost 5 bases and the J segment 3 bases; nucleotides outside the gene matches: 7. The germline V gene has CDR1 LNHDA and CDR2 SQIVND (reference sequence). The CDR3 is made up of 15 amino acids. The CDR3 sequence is CASSPWTGDDYGYTF. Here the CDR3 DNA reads TGTGCCAGTAGTCCCTGGACAGGGGACGACTATGGCTACACCTTC.

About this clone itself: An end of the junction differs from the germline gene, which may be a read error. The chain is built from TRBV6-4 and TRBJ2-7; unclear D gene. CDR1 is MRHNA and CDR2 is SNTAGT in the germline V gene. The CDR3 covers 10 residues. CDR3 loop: CATSLYEQYF. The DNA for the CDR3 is TGTGCCACCAGTCTCTACGAGCAGTACTTC.

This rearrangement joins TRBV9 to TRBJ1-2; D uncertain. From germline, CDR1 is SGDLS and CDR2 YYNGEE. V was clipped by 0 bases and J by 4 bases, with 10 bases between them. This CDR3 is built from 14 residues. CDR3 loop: CASSVVESAYGYTF. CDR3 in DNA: TGTGCCAGCAGCGTAGTGGAATCGGCCTATGGCTACACCTTC.

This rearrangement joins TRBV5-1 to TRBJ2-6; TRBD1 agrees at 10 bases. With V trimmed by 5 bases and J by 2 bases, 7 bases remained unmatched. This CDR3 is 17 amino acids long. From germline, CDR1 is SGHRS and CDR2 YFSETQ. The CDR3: CASRRRQGAPGANVLTF. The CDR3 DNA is TGCGCCAGCAGAAGGCGACAGGGGGCGCCTGGGGCCAACGTCCTGACTTTC. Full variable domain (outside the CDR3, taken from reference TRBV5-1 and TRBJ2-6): KAGVTQTPRYLIKTRGQQVTLSCSPISGHRSVSWYQQTPGQGLQFLFEYFSETQRNKGNFPGRFSGRQFSNSRSEMNVSTLELGDSALYLCASRRRQGAPGANVLTFGAGSRLTVL.

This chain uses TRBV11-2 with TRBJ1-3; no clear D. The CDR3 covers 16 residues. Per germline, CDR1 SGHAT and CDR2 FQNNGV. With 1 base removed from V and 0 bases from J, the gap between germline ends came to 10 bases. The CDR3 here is CASSLGTPFSGNTIYF. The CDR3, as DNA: TGTGCCAGCAGCTTAGGTACCCCGTTCTCTGGAAACACCATATATTTT.

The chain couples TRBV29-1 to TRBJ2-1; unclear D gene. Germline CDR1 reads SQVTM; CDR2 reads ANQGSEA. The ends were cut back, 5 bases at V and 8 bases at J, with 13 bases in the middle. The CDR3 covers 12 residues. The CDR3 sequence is CSVRAGPHEQFF. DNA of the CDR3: TGCAGCGTTCGGGCTGGTCCACATGAGCAGTTCTTC.

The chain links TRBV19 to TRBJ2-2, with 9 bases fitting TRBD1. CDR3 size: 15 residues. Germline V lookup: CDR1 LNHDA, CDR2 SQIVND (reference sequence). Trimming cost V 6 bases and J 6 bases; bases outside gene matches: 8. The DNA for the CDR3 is TGTGCCAGTAGAACCGGGACAGGGAGGGCCGGGGAGCTGTTTTTT. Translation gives CASRTGTGRAGELFF.

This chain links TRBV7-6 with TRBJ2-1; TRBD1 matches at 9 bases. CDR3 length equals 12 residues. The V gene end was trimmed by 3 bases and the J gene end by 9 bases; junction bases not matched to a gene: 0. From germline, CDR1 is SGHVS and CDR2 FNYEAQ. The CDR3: CASSLTGGEQFF. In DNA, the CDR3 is TGTGCCAGCAGCTTGACAGGGGGTGAGCAGTTCTTC.

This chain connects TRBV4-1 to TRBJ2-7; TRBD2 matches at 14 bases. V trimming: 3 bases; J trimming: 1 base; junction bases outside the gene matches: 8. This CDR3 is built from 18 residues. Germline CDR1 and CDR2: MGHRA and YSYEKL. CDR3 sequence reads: CASSQAGGLAGGSYEQYF. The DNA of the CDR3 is TGCGCCAGCAGCCAGGCAGGAGGACTAGCGGGGGGTTCCTACGAGCAGTACTTC.

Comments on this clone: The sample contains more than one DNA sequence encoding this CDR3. As DNA, the CDR3 is TGTGCCAGCAGCTTAGCGGGAGGGCCCTACAATGAGCAGTTCTTC. Residues: CASSLAGGPYNEQFF. This chain joins TRBV7-2 and TRBJ2-1; 7 bases match TRBD2. CDR3 length: 15 amino acids. The germline V gene has CDR1 SGHTA and CDR2 FQGNSA. V shed 0 bases, J shed 2 bases, and the junction held 1 base outside the gene matches.

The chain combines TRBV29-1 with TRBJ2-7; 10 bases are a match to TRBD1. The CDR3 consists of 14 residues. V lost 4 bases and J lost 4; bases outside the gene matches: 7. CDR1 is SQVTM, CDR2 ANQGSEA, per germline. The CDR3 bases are TGCAGCGTTGGGCGGACAGGGGGACGATACGAGCAGTACTTC. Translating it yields CSVGRTGGRYEQYF.